This T cell receptor beta chain was documented in a study of blood T cell repertoires in COVID-19 (dated by TCRdb to the early 2020s). For context, the study as a whole: Collaborator samples came from the United States, Italy and Spain and covered acute and convalescent phases of COVID-19. The material from the prospective study consisted of cDNA or gDNA derived from T cells, B-cell-depleted T cells, or PBMCs. Deeply sampled blood TCRbeta repertoires from subjects exposed to, actively infected with, or recovered from COVID-19 were included in the dataset. The sample metadata nearly always contained a de-identified subject ID, COVID-19 status, age in years and sex. The repertoires were made available in a free public database intended to serve as a resource for research on the immune response to SARS-CoV-2. Where available, HLA class I and class II types were taken from metadata supplied by the sample provider and were not determined by assay-based typing. The samples were drawn from the first 160 participants of the ongoing ImmuneRACE study and from roughly 1,300 subjects provided by 6 global collaborators.

The full study reports these points: The quantity of clinical and demographic metadata differed by source and by participant and was supplied without curation.

TCRbeta CDR3 regions were amplified from genomic DNA using the immunoSEQ Assay, a bias-controlled multiplex PCR. The authors' analysis ran thus. Within the assay, amplification of reference gene primers was used to estimate how many nucleated cells each sample contained. To quantify the absolute abundance of each unique TCRbeta CDR3 rearrangement, sequence reads were collapsed and filtered. For each sample, productive Simpson clonality was calculated as the square root of Simpson's diversity index across productive rearrangements. The table comes from immuneACCESS by way of TCRdb, which keeps in-frame sequences with V and J called. Part of the clones is missing from these tables; in studies checked, under half for an unresolved V gene and the rest for unknown reasons. V and J calls and clone size are copied from that table; D and trimming were computed from the DNA. Within this sample are around 210,000 clones, with roughly four fifths of them counted one time only. The ten largest clones represent under 10% of the sample.

One collaborating source in Seattle enrolled patients during active infection and followed them longitudinally through the course of disease. Collaborating institutions collected whole blood in K2EDTA tubes following their own protocols. Collaborator samples were shipped for TCRbeta analysis as frozen whole blood, isolated PBMCs, or DNA extracted from either sample type. The germline V end is reduced by 3 bases and the J end by 12 bases; junction bases left unmatched: 13. Reading the germline V gene gives CDR1 MNHNS and CDR2 SASEGT. There are 15 amino acids in the CDR3, from cysteine to phenylalanine inclusive. The DNA shown is the 45-base CDR3, in frame from base 1. A note on this clone: What this receptor recognizes is not known. No qualities accompany the bases; no much larger clone lies one base away.

The sequence joins TRBV6-1 to TRBJ2-3; TRBD1 agrees with 9 junctional bases. The origin of this receptor is a woman older than 75 with COVID-19, enrolled during active disease. Specimen: peripheral blood. CDR3 loop: CASSDRDRVSLGQYF. The bases are TGTGCCAGCAGTGACCGGGACAGGGTTTCCCTTGGACAGTATTTT.